This T cell receptor beta chain was recovered during a study of cytotoxic CD8 clonotypes in ibrutinib-treated CLL. General study results and limits: Clonality was higher at ibrutinib response and returned toward baseline at progression. T-cell clonality at baseline went above that of age-matched healthy donors and rose and fell with circulating CD8+ T-cell counts. Sampling times differed between sustained-remission and progressing patients. Under treatment, the uncommon public clonotypes either contracted or remained stable.

Profiling relied on immunoSEQ multiplex PCR, and the TCRdb table lists in-frame clones only, not all of them. Counted here are 90,000 to 150,000 clones, 50% to 65% occurring once; the ten biggest clones make up 37%. A note on this clone: Its antigen is currently unknown.

The V segment lost 0 bases and the J segment 6 bases; nucleotides outside the gene matches: 0. This CDR3 spans 13 amino acids. Germline loops: CDR1 SGHTA, CDR2 FQGTGA. The chain recombines TRBV7-3 with TRBJ1-1; 8 nucleotides line up with TRBD1. The sample was PBMCs, taken after 24 months of ibrutinib treatment. The sequence came from a human donor with chronic lymphocytic leukemia. This CDR3 is CASSLTTGAEAFF. Here the CDR3 DNA reads TGTGCCAGCAGCTTAACGACAGGGGCTGAAGCTTTCTTT.